The source of this TCR beta chain is a study of a mutant IDH1 vaccine in newly diagnosed glioma. Study as a whole: The patients were given eight vaccinations, one each in weeks 1, 3, 5, 7, 11, 15, 19 and 23. Commencement of vaccination occurred 4-6 weeks following radiotherapy alone, or concurrently with temozolomide cycles. Points from the study as a whole: Evidence of vaccine-induced immune responses was documented in 80% to 95% of patients.

Stated time point: week 11, during vaccination. Doses of 300 ug of mutant IDH1 20-mer peptide were given with topical imiquimod. Measured with immunoSEQ multiplex PCR; TCRdb has only the in-frame clones, and not every one. The sample lists 120,000 or so clones; 80% were seen once. In regard to this clone: What it binds is not known.

V lost 7 bases and J lost 4, with 16 bases in between. Germline loops: CDR1 LNHDA, CDR2 SQIVND (reference sequence). The CDR3 has 14 residues. The sequenced sample was PBMCs, obtained from a glioma patient whose treatment included an IDH1 peptide vaccine. This chain connects TRBV19 to TRBJ1-2, with D unclear. The clonotype comes from a man aged 35 to 55 with glioma. The CDR3 nucleotides read TGTGCCAGTATTCGAACCGGTCTGAGCTATGGCTACACCTTC. It encodes CASIRTGLSYGYTF.